A selection of T cell receptor beta chains follows, all from one sample in a study of shared clonotypes between healthy human individuals. TCRdb keeps only in-frame clones here, not all; method: immunoSEQ multiplex PCR. The data show 800,000 or so clones, with roughly 96% seen just once and less than 0.25% held by the top ten. Sequencing was carried out using naive CD8+ T cells sorted from blood. The receptors here all came from a man aged 25 to 40 in good health. The CDR3 runs from the conserved cysteine through the conserved F or W. The D gene is left open where the match is weak. A clone size is listed for some rows: how often the clone was seen (once, few, many), or a class if it is expanded.

D,J,V,size,CDR3,DNA
.,TRBJ2-1,TRBV7-9,.,CASSLKGRNEQFF,TGTGCCAGCAGCCTAAAAGGGCGAAATGAGCAGTTCTTC
TRBD1,TRBJ1-5,TRBV7-2,.,CASSDGTGVFSNQPQHF,TGTGCCAGCAGCGATGGGACAGGAGTGTTCAGCAATCAGCCCCAGCATTTT
TRBD2,TRBJ2-5,TRBV29-1,.,CSVVWFTSGNEETQYF,TGCAGCGTTGTATGGTTTACTAGCGGGAATGAAGAGACCCAGTACTTC
.,TRBJ2-2,TRBV29-1,.,CSVLDVNTGELFF,TGCAGCGTCCTAGACGTCAACACCGGGGAGCTGTTTTTT
.,TRBJ2-4,TRBV29-1,.,CSGLVVTKNIQYF,TGCAGTGGTCTCGTGGTAACCAAAAACATTCAGTACTTC
.,TRBJ2-5,TRBV4-1,.,CASSQRDPDREGETQYF,TGCGCCAGCAGCCAACGCGACCCCGACAGGGAGGGAGAGACCCAGTACTTC
TRBD2,TRBJ2-7,TRBV6-5,.,CASSLGGVYEQYF,TGTGCCAGCAGTCTGGGGGGGGTCTACGAGCAGTACTTC
TRBD2,TRBJ2-2,TRBV11-2,.,CASSSLWTSNTGELFF,TGTGCCAGCAGCTCACTTTGGACTAGCAATACCGGGGAGCTGTTTTTT
.,TRBJ1-3,TRBV6-6,.,CASGLYSGNTIYF,TGTGCCAGCGGATTATACTCTGGAAACACCATATATTTT
TRBD1,TRBJ2-3,TRBV30,.,CAWSALRDRGSADTQYF,TGTGCCTGGAGTGCCCTCCGGGACAGGGGGAGTGCAGATACGCAGTATTTT
.,TRBJ2-7,TRBV6-1,once,CASSELGPPAYEQYF,TGTGCCAGCAGTGAATTGGGGCCACCGGCCTACGAGCAGTACTTC
TRBD2,TRBJ2-3,TRBV4-2,.,CASSGDLAGGPQADTQYF,TGTGCCAGCAGCGGTGATCTAGCGGGAGGGCCCCAAGCAGATACGCAGTATTTT
.,TRBJ2-5,TRBV11-2,.,CASSGGTAQETQYF,TGTGCCAGCAGCGGCGGGACGGCGCAAGAGACCCAGTACTTC
.,TRBJ2-7,TRBV7-2,.,CASSFTGNEQYF,TGTGCCAGCAGCTTTACGGGGAACGAGCAGTACTTC
TRBD1,TRBJ1-1,TRBV9,.,CASSAQGAPGAFF,TGTGCCAGCAGTGCTCAGGGGGCGCCCGGAGCTTTCTTT
TRBD1,TRBJ1-4,TRBV5-1,.,CASSARYGDRFEKLFF,TGCGCCAGCAGCGCACGGTATGGGGACAGGTTCGAAAAACTGTTTTTT
TRBD2,TRBJ2-5,TRBV6-6,.,CASSPRTRLQETQYF,TGTGCCAGCAGTCCGAGGACTAGGTTACAAGAGACCCAGTACTTC
.,TRBJ1-5,TRBV6-1,.,CASSEPTGYSNQPQHF,TGTGCCAGCAGTGAACCAACAGGATATAGCAATCAGCCCCAGCATTTT
TRBD1,TRBJ2-7,TRBV6-5,.,CASSYGTGGYEQYF,TGTGCCAGCAGTTATGGTACAGGGGGCTACGAGCAGTACTTC
.,TRBJ2-1,TRBV10-3,.,CAISESSSYNEQFF,TGTGCCATCAGTGAGTCGAGCTCCTACAATGAGCAGTTCTTC
TRBD1,TRBJ2-7,TRBV29-1,.,CSVETGNSYEQYF,TGCAGCGTTGAGACAGGGAACTCCTACGAGCAGTACTTC
.,TRBJ2-3,TRBV7-7,.,CASSEHNAPDTQYF,TGTGCCAGCAGCGAGCACAATGCGCCAGATACGCAGTATTTT
.,TRBJ2-1,TRBV9,.,CASSVGDGVDEQFF,TGTGCCAGCAGCGTAGGGGATGGGGTGGATGAGCAGTTCTTC
TRBD1,TRBJ2-5,TRBV9,.,CASSVGDRGFRETQYF,TGTGCCAGCAGCGTAGGGGACAGGGGTTTTAGAGAGACCCAGTACTTC
TRBD1,TRBJ2-7,TRBV5-1,.,CASSWGQGADEQYF,TGCGCCAGCAGCTGGGGACAGGGGGCTGACGAGCAGTACTTC